The sequence of this TCR beta chain was determined in a study of blood T cell repertoires in COVID-19. Looking at the study overall: Both acute and convalescent COVID-19 samples were obtained from the United States, Italy and Spain. T cells, B-cell-depleted T cells, or PBMCs provided the cDNA or gDNA that served as material.

The authors' processing: How many nucleated cells were present was estimated from reference gene primer amplification. TCRdb's copy holds only in-frame clones and misses some; the assay was immunoSEQ multiplex PCR. V and J calls and clone size come straight from that table; D and trimming were deduced from the DNA. The table records a few hundred thousand clones, 80% to 90% of them present only once. This clone was detected only once. CDR3 length equals 18 residues. The ends lost 3 bases at V and 4 bases at J; junction bases unmatched: 16. The germline V gene encodes CDR1 SGDLS and CDR2 YYNGEE. The chain employs TRBV9 and TRBJ2-1; 7 bases are a match to TRBD2. The specimen was peripheral blood. This clonotype was sampled from a man aged 35 to 55 who had recovered from COVID-19. The CDR3 protein is CASSADQRAAGKYNEQFF. DNA of the CDR3: TGTGCCAGCAGCGCCGACCAGAGGGCAGCGGGAAAATACAATGAGCAGTTCTTC.